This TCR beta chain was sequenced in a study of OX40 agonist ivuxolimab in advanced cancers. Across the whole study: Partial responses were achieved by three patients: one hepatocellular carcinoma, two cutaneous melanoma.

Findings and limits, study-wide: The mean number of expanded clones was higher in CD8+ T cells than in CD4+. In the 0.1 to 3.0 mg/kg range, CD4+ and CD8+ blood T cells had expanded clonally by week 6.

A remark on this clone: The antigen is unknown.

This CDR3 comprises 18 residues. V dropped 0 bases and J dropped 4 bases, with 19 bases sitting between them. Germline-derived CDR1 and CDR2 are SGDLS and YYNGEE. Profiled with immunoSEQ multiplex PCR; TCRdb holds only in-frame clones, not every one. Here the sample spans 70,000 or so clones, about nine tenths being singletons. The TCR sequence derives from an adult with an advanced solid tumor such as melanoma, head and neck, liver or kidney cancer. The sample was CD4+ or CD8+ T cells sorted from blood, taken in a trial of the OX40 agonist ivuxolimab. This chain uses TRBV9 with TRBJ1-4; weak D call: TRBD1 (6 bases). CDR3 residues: CASSVDSGGGLGNEKLFF. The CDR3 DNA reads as TGTGCCAGCAGCGTAGATAGTGGCGGGGGCCTTGGTAATGAAAAACTGTTTTTT.